A single sample is the source of the 13 T cell receptor beta chains below, sequenced in a study of tumor-infiltrating lymphocytes in primary liver carcinoma. Priming with a constant-region primer yielded TCR beta cDNA from about 500 ng total RNA. Slightly modified ARM-PCR, run as three nested multiplex PCR rounds, produced the TCR beta libraries. It was with TRBV1-TRBV30 forward primers and a C-beta reverse primer that the first two PCR rounds were run, at roughly 10 cycles each. TCRdb called the multiplex PCR reads again in MiXCR, with one record for every CDR3 protein. The top ten clones hold over 8% of a sample with over 100,000 distinct CDR3 sequences, approximately 68% of them seen once. Unsorted bulk tissue, roughly 20-33 mg of it, served as the source for co-extraction of RNA and DNA. Sequenced: tumor-adjacent normal liver tissue. These receptors originate from a woman aged 55-69 years with primary liver carcinoma and hepatitis B virus infection.

In this sample, this clonotype turned up many times. This chain connects TRBV4-1 to TRBJ2-3, with unresolved D. The CDR3 runs to 15 residues. Trimming shortened V by 1 base and J by 1 base, and 9 bases separated the two germline ends. Germline V gene sequence: CDR1 MGHRA, CDR2 YSYEKL. This CDR3 is CASSQGVVGTDTQYF. The DNA for the CDR3 is TGCGCCAGCAGCCAAGGGGTAGTCGGCACAGATACGCAGTATTTT.

Comment on this clonotype: This may come from a read error, since a much larger clone is one base off. The chain employs TRBV28 and TRBJ2-7; tentatively, D is TRBD1 (5 bases). The CDR3 is made up of 12 amino acids. Germline assignment: CDR1 MDHEN and CDR2 SYDVKM. CDR3 DNA sequence: TGTGCCAGCAGTTTACCAGGGAACGAGCAGCACTTC. Encoded protein: CASSLPGNEQHF.

Remarks on this clonotype: A read error may be the cause here, since a much bigger clone is one base away. V is TRBV11-3 and J is TRBJ1-1; no reliable D call. This CDR3 is 13 amino acids long. CDR1 SGHNT and CDR2 YENEEA come from the germline V gene. The CDR3 sequence: CASILAVNTEAFF. DNA for the CDR3: TGTGCCAGCATCTTAGCAGTTAACACTGAAGCTTTCTTT.

This clonotype appeared a few times. J is TRBJ2-7 and V is TRBV28; tentative D call: TRBD1 (6 bases). V was pared by 6 bases and J by 2 bases, with 14 bases between. Per the germline V gene, CDR1 is MDHEN and CDR2 is SYDVKM. The CDR3 contains 14 residues. The CDR3, as DNA: TGTGCCAGCAGGCAGGGGCAGGCCCCCTACGAGCAGTACTTC. Encoded protein: CASRQGQAPYEQYF.

The CDR3 sequence: CASSRRLGHLGRETQYF. The CDR3 coding sequence is TGTGCCAGCAGCCGAAGACTCGGCCATCTCGGACGGGAGACCCAGTACTTC. The chain combines TRBV14 with TRBJ2-5; D is unresolved. Between the trimmed V and J ends, which lost 4 bases and 5 bases, there was a span of 23 bases. Germline values: CDR1 SGHDN, CDR2 FVKESK. The CDR3 runs to 17 residues.

The count of this clonotype is one. One junction end disagrees with the germline gene, perhaps due to a read error. This sequence joins TRBV13 and TRBJ2-1; possibly TRBD2 for D (6 bases). There are 19 residues in the CDR3. Germline V gives CDR1 PRHDT, CDR2 FYEKMQ (reference sequence). The CDR3 nucleotides read TGTGCCAGCAGCTCACGCCCTGATTCTAGCTGGGACTCCTACAATGAGCAATTCTTC. Translation gives CASSSRPDSSWDSYNEQFF.

The rearrangement links TRBV29-1 to TRBJ2-3; D might be TRBD1 (6 bases). CDR1 is SQVTM, CDR2 ANQGSEA, per germline. The CDR3 consists of 15 residues. V gave up 5 bases and J gave up 4 bases, with 19 bases separating them. As DNA, the CDR3 is TGCAGCGTTCTCAGAGGTGCTGGGGGCCCAGATACGCAGTATTTT. Translated: CSVLRGAGGPDTQYF.

A word on this clonotype: Germline and junction disagree at one end, which may indicate a read error. The chain carries TRBV11-2 and TRBJ2-7, with TRBD2 matching 9 bases. The CDR3 covers 14 residues. The germline CDR1 and CDR2 sequences are SGHAT and FQNNGV. The CDR3 spells CVSSQIAGVGEQYF. As DNA, the CDR3 is TGTGTCAGCAGCCAAATAGCGGGAGTGGGCGAGCAATACTTC.

In its sample, this clonotype was seen a few times. The CDR3 carries no conserved terminal phenylalanine or tryptophan, so it likely arises from a read error. CDR3 nucleotides: TGCAGCATTGAAAGAGGGGGCGAAAGAGGCTACACCTCC. Its translation: CSIERGGERGYTS. The chain combines TRBV29-1 with TRBJ1-2; 7 bases agree with TRBD1. There are 13 residues in the CDR3. Germline V gene sequence: CDR1 SQVTM, CDR2 ANQGSEA.

In regard to this clonotype: A single base separates this from a much larger clone, so it may be a read error. The chain couples TRBV5-1 to TRBJ2-5, with no clear D. The CDR3 is 12 amino acids. The germline V gene encodes CDR1 SGHRS and CDR2 YFSETQ. V lost 0 bases to trimming and J lost 4 bases, with 4 bases between them. CDR3 amino acids: CASSLEIETQYF. CDR3 nucleotide sequence: TGCGCCAGCAGCTTGGAGATAGAGACCCAGTACTTC.

V is TRBV4-3 and J is TRBJ2-7; the D call may be TRBD1 or TRBD2 (5 bases each). The CDR3 is made up of 13 amino acids. The germline CDR1 and CDR2 sequences are LGHNA and YSLEER. Trimming shortened V by 3 bases and J by 9 bases, and 15 bases separated the two germline ends. This CDR3 is CASSHTFGARQYF. The CDR3 bases are TGCGCCAGCAGCCATACTTTCGGGGCGCGGCAGTACTTC.

As for this clonotype: At one boundary the junction diverges from the germline segment, which might be a read error. The chain has TRBV12-3 or TRBV12-4 and TRBJ2-7, with 8 bases identical to TRBD1. CDR3 length: 15 amino acids. The CDR3 DNA reads TGTACCAGCAGCTCGGCAGGGGGCCAGTCCTACGAGCAGTACTTC. It codes for CTSSSAGGQSYEQYF.

Notes on this clonotype: The CDR3 end shows no conserved phenylalanine or tryptophan, and so a read error is likely. Because the CDR3's place on the DNA is in doubt, the DNA is left out and the CDR3 is given as listed by TCRdb. The V gene is TRBV10-3, the J gene TRBJ2-1; the table's D call of TRBD2 was not tested on the DNA. 13 amino acids form the CDR3, both terminal residues included. Germline loops: CDR1 ENHRY, CDR2 SYGVKD. CDR3 residues: CAISEVGSDEQSI.